The 19 T cell receptor beta chains reported below all come from one sample, sequenced in a study of siplizumab effects on memory and regulatory T cells. The repertoire was sequenced with immunoSEQ multiplex PCR; TCRdb's copy has only in-frame clones and lacks some. This table has fewer than 120,000 clones, roughly 92% appearing once. Sequences were obtained from CD4+ T cells sorted from blood. The receptors were gathered from a human donor in good health.

V and J are TRBV15 and TRBJ2-5; 9 bases align to TRBD2. The trim removed 5 bases at V and 3 bases at J, leaving 19 bases unmatched. Germline V gene lookup returns CDR1 LNHNV and CDR2 YYDKDF (reference sequence). This CDR3 is 19 amino acids long. CDR3 in amino acids: CATSSIGTKAGGDKETQYF. CDR3 coding DNA: TGTGCCACCAGCTCTATCGGGACCAAAGCGGGAGGAGATAAAGAGACCCAGTACTTC.

The chain couples TRBV10-1 to TRBJ2-1, with 16 bases identical to TRBD2. The CDR3 totals 19 residues. V was clipped by 8 bases and J by 4 bases; unmatched bases: 14. From germline, CDR1 is WNHNN and CDR2 SYGVQD (reference sequence). CDR3 residues: CASSFSQPGLAGGYNEQFF. The CDR3 region has the DNA TGCGCCAGCTCTTTCTCCCAGCCGGGACTAGCGGGAGGGTACAATGAGCAGTTCTTC.

V gene TRBV7-2 combines with J gene TRBJ2-3, with D unresolved. The CDR3 spans 15 residues. Looked up from germline, CDR1 is SGHTA and CDR2 is FQGNSA. The V end lost 2 bases, the J end lost 5 bases, and 14 bases lay between the germline ends. CDR3 nucleotides: TGTGCCAGCAGCTTAATACCCACCTGGCAAGATACGCAGTATTTT. This translates into CASSLIPTWQDTQYF.

The rearrangement links TRBV6-1 to TRBJ1-2; D might be TRBD1 (6 bases). Germline CDR1 reads MNHNS; CDR2 reads SASEGT. V dropped 4 bases and J dropped 5 bases, with 11 bases sitting between them. CDR3 length: 13 residues. As DNA, the CDR3 is TGTGCCAGCAGTGTGGACAGCTGGTATGGCTACACCTTC. Translated, it gives CASSVDSWYGYTF.

Only a few counts were recorded for this clone. The chain uses TRBV2 and TRBJ1-5; the match to TRBD1 covers 9 bases. CDR1 and CDR2 (germline): SNHLY, FYNNEI. V shed 10 bases, J shed 0 bases, and the junction held 4 bases outside the gene matches. There are 14 residues in the CDR3. CDR3 residues: CATRQGDSNQPQHF. DNA for the CDR3: TGTGCCACCCGACAGGGGGATAGCAATCAGCCCCAGCATTTT.

This rearrangement joins TRBV5-8 to TRBJ1-4; D is undetermined. The V and J ends lost 1 base and 7 bases respectively, with 11 bases between them. In germline, CDR1 is SGHTS, CDR2 YDEGEE. The CDR3 loop spans 14 amino acids. DNA of the CDR3: TGTGCCAGCAGCTTGTTCGGGGTGAGTGAAAAACTGTTTTTT. It codes for CASSLFGVSEKLFF.

This clone was counted a single time. The CDR3 region is CASSEFNDGLGGYTF. In DNA form, the CDR3 reads TGTGCCAGCAGTGAGTTTAACGATGGATTAGGGGGCTACACCTTC. The genes are TRBV6-1 and TRBJ1-2; D ambiguous. The CDR3 extends over 15 amino acids. CDR1 MNHNS and CDR2 SASEGT come from the germline V gene. Deletions cut 3 bases from V and 8 bases from J, with 19 bases between.

CDR3 sequence reads: CASGLIPGAEAFF. In DNA, the CDR3 is TGTGCTAGTGGTTTGATCCCCGGGGCTGAAGCTTTCTTT. The rearrangement links TRBV12-5 to TRBJ1-1; D remains ambiguous. V lost 2 bases to trimming and J lost 6 bases, with 10 bases between them. This CDR3 is 13 amino acids long. Germline V gene sequence: CDR1 LGHNT, CDR2 FRNRAP. Based on the CDR3 plus reference TRBV12-5 and TRBJ1-1, the full variable domain is DARVTQTPRHKVTEMGQEVTMRCQPILGHNTVFWYRQTMMQGLELLAYFRNRAPLDDSGMPKDRFSAEMPDATLATLKIQPSEPRDSAVYFCASGLIPGAEAFFGQGTRLTVV.

This clone was counted once. The chain uses TRBV5-1 and TRBJ2-2; TRBD1 aligns across 8 bases. V dropped 5 bases and J dropped 7; count of bases not matched to a gene: 7. Germline-derived CDR1 and CDR2 are SGHRS and YFSETQ. The CDR3 length is 14 residues. In DNA, the CDR3 is TGCGCCAGCAGTCCGGACAGGGTGGTCGGGGAGCTGTTTTTT. Protein: CASSPDRVVGELFF.

This clone was found once. V is TRBV21-1 and J is TRBJ1-2. TRBV21-1 is a pseudogene segment. The CDR3 sequence is 13 residues long. The CDR3 DNA is TGTGCCAGCAGAGAGATCCGGAGAAGGGGCTACACCTTC. Its translation is CASREIRRRGYTF.

The chain couples TRBV10-2 to TRBJ2-3; 7 nucleotides agree with TRBD1. V trimming: 6 bases; J trimming: 1 base; junction bases outside the gene matches: 7. This CDR3 region has 15 residues. Germline V lookup: CDR1 WSHSY, CDR2 SAAADI. As DNA, the CDR3 is TGCGCCAGCAGGAACAGGGGCCAGGGCACAGATACGCAGTATTTT. Its translation is CASRNRGQGTDTQYF.

The V gene is TRBV6-5, the J gene TRBJ2-3, with TRBD2 identical over 7 bases. J lost 12 bases, V lost 5 bases, and 8 bases had no gene match. Per germline, CDR1 MNHEY and CDR2 SVGAGI. This CDR3 region has 12 residues. CDR3 coding DNA: TGTGCCAGCAGTACCCGGGGGGAATACCAGTATTTT. As protein: CASSTRGEYQYF.

The chain couples TRBV28 to TRBJ1-2; no firm D call. The germline CDR1 and CDR2 sequences are MDHEN and SYDVKM. The CDR3 is made up of 12 amino acids. The V end was cut by 1 base, the J end by 4 bases, with 4 bases between. The CDR3 bases are TGTGCCAGCAGTTTATCTAGCTATGGCTACACCTTC. Translating it yields CASSLSSYGYTF.

The chain carries TRBV25-1 and TRBJ2-5; 7 bases are a match to TRBD1. The CDR3 loop spans 16 amino acids. After removal of 2 bases from V and 5 bases from J, the junction contained 11 bases not matched to a gene. Germline values: CDR1 MGHDK, CDR2 SYGVNS. The CDR3 nucleotides are TGTGCCAGCAGTGAAGGTGGGGGACAGACCAGGGAGACCCAGTACTTC. Residues: CASSEGGGQTRETQYF.

Concerning this clone: Distinct nucleotide sequences in the sample also encode this CDR3. The V call is TRBV5-1, the J call TRBJ2-2; D is uncertain. The CDR3 runs to 12 residues. Germline-derived CDR1 and CDR2 are SGHRS and YFSETQ. Trimming took 8 bases from V and 8 from J, leaving 13 bases between them. CDR3 sequence: CASSNNGGELFF. As DNA, the CDR3 is TGCGCCAGTAGCAATAATGGAGGGGAGCTGTTTTTT.

The genes are TRBV21-1 and TRBJ2-7; TRBD1 reflects the table's D call only, with no check against the DNA. TRBV21-1 is a pseudogene locus. The CDR3 covers 16 residues. The CDR3: CASSQMLRRDNYEQYF. The CDR3 DNA reads TGTGCCAGCAGCCAAATGCTTCGAAGGGACAACTACGAGCAGTACTTC.

V is TRBV29-1 and J is TRBJ2-1; D is unresolved. Germline loops: CDR1 SQVTM, CDR2 ANQGSEA. The V and J ends lost 5 bases and 8 bases respectively, with 13 bases between them. CDR3 length: 12 amino acids. The CDR3 is CSVSRAPDEQFF. The CDR3 bases are TGCAGCGTTTCAAGGGCCCCCGATGAGCAGTTCTTC.

Here the CDR3 reads CASSLVGQGDYEQYF. The CDR3 DNA follows: TGTGCCAGCAGCTTAGTAGGGCAGGGGGATTACGAGCAGTACTTC. This chain connects TRBV7-2 to TRBJ2-7, with 7 bases aligning to TRBD1. CDR1 is SGHTA and CDR2 is FQGNSA in the germline V gene. The trim removed 1 base at V and 4 bases at J, leaving 7 bases unmatched. The CDR3 is 15 amino acids.

The CDR3 loop is CASSDSISGPQHF. The CDR3 nucleotides are TGTGCCAGCAGTGACTCGATATCCGGACCCCAGCATTTT. The V call is TRBV6-4, the J call TRBJ1-5; D unresolved. Germline values: CDR1 MRHNA, CDR2 SNTAGT. The CDR3 length is 13 residues. With 0 bases removed from V and 10 bases from J, the gap between germline ends came to 10 bases.